The 30 T cell receptor beta chains presented below share a single source sample, sequenced in a study of CD8+ T cells in alopecia areata. Sequencing templates came from extracted RNA that was reverse transcribed into cDNA. This table comes from immunoSEQ multiplex PCR, and its TCRdb copy is limited to in-frame clones, with some not included. The sample lists fewer than 150,000 clones, around two fifths occurring once. Sequenced sample: CD4+ T cells sorted from blood. The receptors derive from a human donor with alopecia areata.

This clone showed up just once. The V and J genes are TRBV29-1 and TRBJ2-2; D gene ambiguous. The CDR3 extends over 12 amino acids. V was clipped by 8 bases and J by 5 bases, with 12 bases between them. Per the germline V gene, CDR1 is SQVTM and CDR2 is ANQGSEA. For the CDR3, the DNA is TGCAGCCTATCGTTGAGAACCGGGGAGCTGTTTTTT. It encodes CSLSLRTGELFF.

The chain combines TRBV28 with TRBJ2-5, with TRBD1 matching 7 bases. The CDR3 sequence is 16 residues long. Germline trimming cut 11 bases from V and 0 bases from J; bases unmatched to any gene: 15. Germline lookup yields CDR1 MDHEN and CDR2 SYDVKM. The CDR3 DNA reads as TGTGCCTCCAAGGGTCTGGGGACAGCGTACCAAGAGACCCAGTACTTC. Its protein product is CASKGLGTAYQETQYF. Using reference TRBV28 and TRBJ2-5 for the parts outside the CDR3, the full variable domain is DVKVTQSSRYLVKRTGEKVFLECVQDMDHENMFWYRQDPGLGLRLIYFSYDVKMKEKGDIPEGYSVSREKKERFSLILESASTNQTSMYLCASKGLGTAYQETQYFGPGTRLLVL.

The chain links TRBV29-1 to TRBJ2-2; D not resolved. Trimming shortened V by 7 bases and J by 5 bases, and 17 bases separated the two germline ends. CDR1 is SQVTM, CDR2 ANQGSEA, per germline. The CDR3 has 14 residues. CDR3 region: CSARKTQQTGELFF. The CDR3 nucleotides are TGCAGCGCCAGAAAGACCCAACAGACCGGGGAGCTGTTTTTT.

The V gene is TRBV9, the J gene TRBJ1-1, with D unresolved. Germline V gives CDR1 SGDLS, CDR2 YYNGEE. CDR3 length: 15 amino acids. V shed 0 bases and J shed 1 base, with 10 bases lying between them. The CDR3 bases are TGTGCCAGCAGCGTAGTTGCAGGCTGGAACACTGAAGCTTTCTTT. Protein sequence: CASSVVAGWNTEAFF. Supplemented by reference TRBV9 and TRBJ1-1, the full variable domain reads DSGVTQTPKHLITATGQRVTLRCSPRSGDLSVYWYQQSLDQGLQFLIQYYNGEERAKGNILERFSAQQFPDLHSELNLSSLELGDSALYFCASSVVAGWNTEAFFGQGTRLTVV.

The chain joins TRBV6-1 to TRBJ2-7, with 9 bases fitting TRBD1. CDR1 is MNHNS, CDR2 SASEGT, per germline. With V trimmed by 8 bases and J by 1 base, 6 bases remained unmatched. The length of the CDR3 is 14 residues. The CDR3 coding sequence is TGTGCCAGCTGGCGAGGGACAGGGTCCTACGAGCAGTACTTC. It encodes CASWRGTGSYEQYF.

This clone was observed a few times. The chain combines TRBV7-2 with TRBJ2-4, with D unresolved. V lost 1 base, J lost 8 bases, and 9 bases lay in between. The germline V gene encodes CDR1 SGHTA and CDR2 FQGNSA. The CDR3 totals 13 residues. DNA for the CDR3: TGTGCCAGCAGCTTAGGAGGCCGGGACATTCAGTACTTC. It yields the protein CASSLGGRDIQYF.

The chain employs TRBV2 and TRBJ2-1, with 8 bases fitting TRBD2. Germline V lookup: CDR1 SNHLY, CDR2 FYNNEI. CDR3 length: 14 amino acids. V was clipped by 11 bases and J by 5 bases; unmatched bases: 11. CDR3 DNA: TGTGCCTGCGGGGCGATTAGCGGGGACAATGAGCAGTTCTTC. It translates to CACGAISGDNEQFF.

This chain uses TRBV9 with TRBJ2-2, with 10 bases aligning to TRBD1. Germline CDR1 reads SGDLS; CDR2 reads YYNGEE. The trim removed 0 bases at V and 10 bases at J, leaving 9 bases unmatched. The CDR3 spans 16 residues. In nucleotides, the CDR3 is TGTGCCAGCAGCGTAGCTTTTACGACAGGGGGCGTGGAGCTGTTTTTT. This encodes CASSVAFTTGGVELFF.

The chain is built from TRBV29-1 and TRBJ2-5; the match to TRBD2 covers 8 bases. The CDR3 spans 12 residues. The germline gives CDR1 SQVTM, CDR2 ANQGSEA. The junction had 5 bases not matched to a gene; V was cut back by 7 bases and J by 4 bases. CDR3 residues: CSAPSGGETQYF. DNA for the CDR3: TGCAGCGCTCCGAGCGGGGGAGAGACCCAGTACTTC.

The rearrangement joins TRBV2 to TRBJ2-3; D gene uncertain. The CDR3 totals 14 residues. Trimming stripped 3 bases from V and 2 bases from J, with 9 bases between. CDR1 and CDR2 from the germline V gene are SNHLY and FYNNEI. CDR3 nucleotide sequence: TGTGCCAGCAGTGAGCTCTTATTCACAGATACGCAGTATTTT. Its protein is CASSELLFTDTQYF.

V usage is TRBV4-3 and J usage is TRBJ2-3, with unresolved D. Germline values: CDR1 LGHNA, CDR2 YSLEER. Deletions cut 0 bases from V and 4 bases from J, with 5 bases between. The CDR3 runs 13 residues. CDR3 in DNA: TGCGCCAGCAGCCAAGATTGTGCAGATACGCAGTATTTT. Amino acid sequence: CASSQDCADTQYF.

This clone was counted ten times or more. The chain combines TRBV7-9 with TRBJ2-1; the D gene is possibly TRBD2 (6 bases). V gave up 3 bases and J gave up 9 bases, with 12 bases separating them. From germline, CDR1 is SEHNR and CDR2 FQNEAQ (reference sequence). The CDR3 spans 13 residues. The CDR3 DNA sequence: TGTGCCAGCAGCTTGGACTACACTAGTGAGCAGTTCTTC. Its translation: CASSLDYTSEQFF. Full variable domain (remainder filled in from reference TRBV7-9 and TRBJ2-1): DTGVSQNPRHKITKRGQNVTFRCDPISEHNRLYWYRQTLGQGPEFLTYFQNEAQLEKSRLLSDRFSAERPKGSFSTLEIQRTEQGDSAMYLCASSLDYTSEQFFGPGTRLTVL.

V gene TRBV5-4 combines with J gene TRBJ2-5; perhaps TRBD2 as D (5 bases). The CDR3 runs 13 residues. CDR1 is SGHNT, CDR2 YYREEE, per germline (reference sequence). Trimming stripped 4 bases from V and 4 bases from J, with 11 bases between. The CDR3 loop is CASSPGRGETQYF. The CDR3 region has the DNA TGTGCCAGCAGCCCGGGCCGGGGAGAGACCCAGTACTTC. Full variable domain (rest looked up from reference TRBV5-4 and TRBJ2-5): ETGVTQSPTHLIKTRGQQVTLRCSSQSGHNTVSWYQQALGQGPQFIFQYYREEENGRGNFPPRFSGLQFPNYSSELNVNALELDDSALYLCASSPGRGETQYFGPGTRLLVL.

The J gene is TRBJ2-7, the V gene TRBV29-1; 7 bases map to TRBD1. Per the germline V gene, CDR1 is SQVTM and CDR2 is ANQGSEA. CDR3 length equals 16 residues. V shed 2 bases, J shed 0 bases, and the junction held 10 bases outside the gene matches. DNA for the CDR3: TGCAGCGTTGAATCCTCGTCCGGGACAGTCTCCTACGAGCAGTACTTC. This sequence encodes CSVESSSGTVSYEQYF.

This clone turned up a few times. The rearrangement joins TRBV18 to TRBJ2-2; D not certain. Trimming removed 2 bases from V and 1 base from J, with 8 bases in between. The CDR3 totals 15 residues. From germline, CDR1 is KGHSH and CDR2 LQKENI. The CDR3 is CASSPFRQNTGELFF. Written as DNA, the CDR3 is TGTGCCAGCTCACCATTTCGGCAGAACACCGGGGAGCTGTTTTTT.

This chain joins TRBV7-2 and TRBJ1-5; D is perhaps TRBD1 (6 bases). Trimming removed 5 bases from V and 6 bases from J, with 17 bases in between. This CDR3 contains 15 residues. In germline, CDR1 is SGHTA, CDR2 FQGNSA. The chain's CDR3 is CASSVGPGTTQPQHF. As DNA, the CDR3 is TGTGCCAGCAGCGTAGGGCCAGGGACAACTCAGCCCCAGCATTTT.

The chain joins TRBV19 to TRBJ1-2, with no clear D. Germline V gives CDR1 LNHDA, CDR2 SQIVND (reference sequence). Trimming shortened V by 4 bases and J by 6 bases, and 12 bases separated the two germline ends. The CDR3 contains 13 residues. CDR3 in amino acids: CASSKVFPHGYTF. The CDR3 DNA reads as TGTGCCAGTAGTAAGGTCTTCCCCCATGGCTACACCTTC.

The chain uses TRBV7-2 and TRBJ2-5; D ambiguous. There are 14 residues in the CDR3. V was shortened by 1 base and J by 4 bases, with 10 bases between the two germline ends. The germline V gene has CDR1 SGHTA and CDR2 FQGNSA. The CDR3 protein is CASSLGVLSETQYF. In DNA, the CDR3 is TGTGCCAGCAGCTTAGGCGTACTCTCAGAGACCCAGTACTTC.

There are a few counts of this clone. V is TRBV28 and J is TRBJ1-2; D gene ambiguous. V shed 2 bases and J shed 4 bases, with 8 bases lying between them. Germline V gene lookup returns CDR1 MDHEN and CDR2 SYDVKM. This CDR3 has 13 residues. CDR3: CASSLKGTYGYTF. Here the CDR3 DNA reads TGTGCCAGCAGTTTAAAAGGAACCTATGGCTACACCTTC.

This rearrangement joins TRBV9 to TRBJ2-7, with 11 bases lining up with TRBD2. Trimming cost V 0 bases and J 6 bases; bases outside gene matches: 2. The germline V gene encodes CDR1 SGDLS and CDR2 YYNGEE. The CDR3 totals 14 residues. DNA of the CDR3: TGTGCCAGCAGCGTAGTCACTAGCGGGGGCGAGCAGTACTTC. Its translation: CASSVVTSGGEQYF.

This clone has only a few counts. The chain has TRBV5-1 and TRBJ2-5; maybe TRBD2 (6 bases). This CDR3 is 14 amino acids long. Germline V gene data show CDR1 as SGHRS and CDR2 as YFSETQ. V lost 0 bases, J lost 3 bases, and 9 bases lay in between. The CDR3 DNA reads as TGCGCCAGCAGCTTGGCTCGGGAGAAAGAGACCCAGTACTTC. It is translated as CASSLAREKETQYF.

The V and J genes are TRBV5-1 and TRBJ2-2, with 8 bases that match TRBD1. The CDR3 totals 15 residues. Trimming removed 4 bases from V and 7 bases from J; junction bases left unmatched: 9. Germline loops: CDR1 SGHRS, CDR2 YFSETQ. CDR3 loop: CASSPQGGLGGELFF. The CDR3, as DNA: TGCGCCAGCAGCCCACAGGGGGGACTCGGCGGGGAGCTGTTTTTT.

The sample holds one count of this clone. At one end, the junction sequence differs from germline, possibly due to a read error. The rearrangement joins TRBV6-6 to TRBJ2-7; no reliable D call. The CDR3 covers 14 residues. From germline, CDR1 is MNHNY and CDR2 SVGAGI (reference sequence). CDR3 sequence: CASILQPSSYEQHF. For the CDR3, the DNA is TGTGCCAGCATTCTGCAGCCCAGCTCCTACGAGCAGCACTTC.

This clone was recorded a few times. This chain uses TRBV5-1 with TRBJ2-7, with 12 bases that match TRBD2. The junction had 4 bases not matched to a gene; V was cut back by 0 bases and J by 3 bases. Germline V gene lookup returns CDR1 SGHRS and CDR2 YFSETQ. The CDR3 is 16 residues long. The CDR3, as DNA: TGCGCCAGCAGCTTGGGGACTAGCGGGGATCACTACGAGCAGTACTTC. Translating it yields CASSLGTSGDHYEQYF.

The V call is TRBV29-1, the J call TRBJ1-4, with 7 nucleotides matching TRBD1. The CDR3 is made up of 16 amino acids. Losses at the gene ends were 6 bases for V and 5 bases for J; bases not matched to a gene: 15. Germline assignment: CDR1 SQVTM and CDR2 ANQGSEA. For the CDR3, the DNA is TGCAGCGTGGCGGGGACAGCCGACCTTAACAATGAAAAACTGTTTTTT. Translating it yields CSVAGTADLNNEKLFF.

The V and J genes are TRBV20-1 and TRBJ1-5; D ambiguous. V lost 6 bases to trimming and J lost 7 bases, with 10 bases between them. Germline assignment: CDR1 DFQATT and CDR2 SNEGSKA (reference sequence). The CDR3 consists of 11 residues. The CDR3 nucleotides read TGCAGTGCGGTCCTGGGACAGCCCCAGCATTTT. As protein: CSAVLGQPQHF.

This clone appeared a few times. This chain links TRBV5-6 with TRBJ2-2; D call uncertain. This CDR3 comprises 16 residues. The V and J ends lost 4 bases and 0 bases respectively, with 13 bases between them. Per the germline V gene, CDR1 is SGHDT and CDR2 is YYEEEE. The CDR3 loop reads CASSPLLAPNTGELFF. The CDR3 DNA sequence: TGTGCCAGCAGCCCCCTTTTAGCCCCGAACACCGGGGAGCTGTTTTTT.

This clone was detected a few times. The V call is TRBV20-1, the J call TRBJ2-7; D unresolved. The CDR3 covers 11 residues. Trimming cost V 1 base and J 6 bases, with 7 bases left between them. CDR1 and CDR2 from the germline V gene are DFQATT and SNEGSKA (reference sequence). CDR3 region: CSARGQLEQYF. CDR3 coding DNA: TGCAGTGCTAGAGGTCAGCTCGAGCAGTACTTC.

This clone was counted between two and nine times. A junction boundary mismatches the germline segment, possibly from a read error. Other DNA sequences in the same sample also yield this CDR3. This chain uses TRBV29-1 with TRBJ2-5; the D call may be TRBD1 or TRBD2 (6 bases each). This CDR3 region has 12 residues. The V gene's germline CDR1 is SQVTM and CDR2 ANQGSEA. CDR3: CSVEGGGETQYF. The DNA of the CDR3 is TGCAGCGTCGAAGGAGGGGGAGAGACCCAGTACTTC.

This clone was seen a handful of times. The rearrangement joins TRBV27 to TRBJ1-2; D gene unclear. Germline values: CDR1 MNHEY, CDR2 SMNVEV (reference sequence). Trimming shortened V by 6 bases and J by 3 bases, and 11 bases separated the two germline ends. CDR3 length equals 13 residues. In DNA, the CDR3 is TGTGCCAGCAGCGCGGACGGAGACTATGGCTACACCTTC. Translated, it gives CASSADGDYGYTF.